Each of the 30 T cell receptor beta chains below was sequenced from the same sample in a study of shared clonotypes between healthy human individuals. TCRdb's table, derived via immunoSEQ multiplex PCR, lists solely in-frame clones and lacks some. The table lists 1,500,000 or so clones, approximately 98.5% of them singletons. The sample taken for sequencing was naive CD4+ T cells sorted from blood. The subset was: CD45RA+ positively selected. Receptors were obtained from a man aged 25-45 years in good health.

CDR3 protein: CASNAPRAEQFF. In DNA, the CDR3 is TGTGCCAGCAACGCCCCTAGGGCTGAGCAGTTCTTC. This sequence joins TRBV9 and TRBJ2-1, with D unclear. The CDR3 extends over 12 amino acids. The V gene lost 6 bases and the J gene lost 9 bases, with 13 bases spanning the gap. Germline-derived CDR1 and CDR2 are SGDLS and YYNGEE.

The chain carries TRBV7-2 and TRBJ1-4; the match to TRBD1 covers 7 bases. From germline, CDR1 is SGHTA and CDR2 FQGNSA. Unmatched junction bases numbered 11, after V lost 5 bases and J lost 8 bases. The CDR3 is 15 residues long. The CDR3 coding sequence is TGTGCCAGCAGCCAAGGGGGCGGGGCTTTCGAAAAACTGTTTTTT. Translated, it gives CASSQGGGAFEKLFF.

The rearrangement links TRBV5-1 to TRBJ2-3, with D tentatively TRBD1 (6 bases). V lost 2 bases to trimming and J lost 2 bases, with 12 bases between them. In germline, CDR1 is SGHRS, CDR2 YFSETQ. The CDR3 consists of 15 residues. CDR3 residues: CASSFRDIFTDTQYF. Written as DNA, the CDR3 is TGCGCCAGCAGCTTCCGGGACATCTTCACAGATACGCAGTATTTT.

This sequence joins TRBV9 and TRBJ2-2; D remains ambiguous. CDR1 and CDR2 (germline): SGDLS, YYNGEE. The CDR3 length is 13 residues. The V and J ends lost 0 bases and 5 bases respectively, with 5 bases between them. CDR3 nucleotide sequence: TGTGCCAGCAGCGTAGAAGCTACCGGGGAGCTGTTTTTT. Its protein product is CASSVEATGELFF.

This clone has a single count. The chain employs TRBV5-4 and TRBJ2-1; TRBD2 aligns across 9 bases. Trimming at V came to 3 bases and at J to 6 bases, leaving 10 bases not matched to a gene. The CDR3 covers 16 residues. CDR1 is SGHNT, CDR2 YYREEE, per germline (reference sequence). This CDR3 is CASSWTGLAGSNEQFF. CDR3 sequence (DNA): TGTGCCAGCAGCTGGACGGGACTAGCAGGATCCAATGAGCAGTTCTTC.

The chain recombines TRBV7-2 with TRBJ2-5; 7 nucleotides line up with TRBD1. The CDR3 loop spans 15 amino acids. Germline values: CDR1 SGHTA, CDR2 FQGNSA. The V segment lost 3 bases and the J segment 2 bases; nucleotides outside the gene matches: 6. CDR3 in amino acids: CASSFDGDRQETQYF. The CDR3 nucleotides are TGTGCCAGCAGCTTCGATGGGGACAGACAAGAGACCCAGTACTTC.

This clone appeared a single time. The rearrangement links TRBV9 to TRBJ2-1; D remains ambiguous. CDR1 SGDLS and CDR2 YYNGEE come from the germline V gene. V was cut by 0 bases and J by 7 bases, with 11 bases left in between. This CDR3 is built from 14 residues. The CDR3 reads CASSVAGRINEQFF. In DNA form, the CDR3 reads TGTGCCAGCAGCGTAGCGGGCCGAATAAATGAGCAGTTCTTC.

The gene calls are TRBV14 and TRBJ1-2; a weak D match, TRBD1 (5 bases). The CDR3 has 13 amino acids. V lost 0 bases and J lost 7, with 9 bases in between. Germline V gives CDR1 SGHDN, CDR2 FVKESK. CDR3 region: CASSQDLGRGYTF. CDR3 sequence (DNA): TGTGCCAGCAGCCAAGATCTGGGGCGTGGCTACACCTTC.

The chain joins TRBV5-4 to TRBJ1-2; 8 bases fit TRBD1. This CDR3 has 15 amino acids. V was pared by 3 bases and J by 4 bases, with 8 bases of the junction left unmatched. CDR1 is SGHNT and CDR2 is YYREEE in the germline V gene (reference sequence). The CDR3 sequence is CASSSRTGYPYGYTF. CDR3 sequence (DNA): TGTGCCAGCAGCTCCCGGACAGGGTATCCCTATGGCTACACCTTC.

The V and J genes are TRBV18 and TRBJ2-1; 7 positions match TRBD1. Germline lookup yields CDR1 KGHSH and CDR2 LQKENI. J gave up 3 bases and V 6 bases, and 8 bases lay outside the gene matches. This CDR3 has 15 residues. The CDR3 loop is CASSLPGQFYNEQFF. CDR3 sequence (DNA): TGTGCCAGCTCCCTCCCGGGACAGTTCTACAATGAGCAGTTCTTC.

As to this clone: Other DNA variants within this sample encode the same CDR3. This rearrangement joins TRBV18 to TRBJ2-3; D perhaps matches TRBD2 (5 bases). Germline V gene data show CDR1 as KGHSH and CDR2 as LQKENI. The germline V and J ends were trimmed by 1 base and 4 bases, with 6 bases remaining between them. The CDR3 is made up of 13 amino acids. As DNA, the CDR3 is TGTGCCAGCTCACCACTGAGGGCAGATACGCAGTATTTT. Translation gives CASSPLRADTQYF.

The chain links TRBV27 to TRBJ2-3; D is unresolved. The CDR3 has 13 amino acids. Germline V lookup: CDR1 MNHEY, CDR2 SMNVEV (reference sequence). V was trimmed by 3 bases and J by 0 bases, leaving 4 bases between them. In nucleotides, the CDR3 is TGTGCCAGCAGTTTCGGGAGCACAGATACGCAGTATTTT. Amino acids: CASSFGSTDTQYF.

For the CDR3, the DNA is TGTGCCAGCAGCCAACTAGCGGGAGGGGGGATCACAGATACGCAGTATTTT. Its protein is CASSQLAGGGITDTQYF. The V and J genes are TRBV11-2 and TRBJ2-3, with 13 nucleotides matching TRBD2. CDR3 length: 17 residues. Germline V lookup: CDR1 SGHAT, CDR2 FQNNGV. The junction had 7 bases not matched to a gene; V was cut back by 5 bases and J by 2 bases.

This chain connects TRBV19 to TRBJ2-7; D may be TRBD1 (5 bases). Deletions cut 4 bases from V and 4 bases from J, with 11 bases between. CDR1 LNHDA and CDR2 SQIVND come from the germline V gene (reference sequence). The CDR3 runs to 13 residues. CDR3 nucleotides: TGTGCCAGTAGTACCTACCAGGGTTACGAGCAGTACTTC. Translated, it gives CASSTYQGYEQYF. Drawing the rest from reference TRBV19 and TRBJ2-7, the complete variable domain is DGGITQSPKYLFRKEGQNVTLSCEQNLNHDAMYWYRQDPGQGLRLIYYSQIVNDFQKGDIAEGYSVSREKKESFPLTVTSAQKNPTAFYLCASSTYQGYEQYFGPGTRLTVT.

This chain uses TRBV10-3 with TRBJ2-7; 14 bases are shared with TRBD2. V was pared by 6 bases and J by 0 bases, with 10 bases of the junction left unmatched. CDR1 and CDR2 from the germline V gene are ENHRY and SYGVKD. This CDR3 contains 18 residues. Here the CDR3 DNA reads TGTGCCATCAGCGGCCACGGGACTAGCGGGAGTCCCTCCTACGAGCAGTACTTC. It yields the protein CAISGHGTSGSPSYEQYF.

A note on this clone: The sample holds other DNA sequences that translate to the same CDR3. The rearrangement joins TRBV9 to TRBJ2-1, with D possibly TRBD1 on 5 matching bases. This CDR3 has 13 residues. The ends were cut back, 1 base at V and 7 bases at J, with 9 bases in the middle. The germline CDR1 and CDR2 sequences are SGDLS and YYNGEE. The CDR3 DNA reads TGTGCCAGCAGCGTAAGGGGTGGGAATGAGCAGTTCTTC. Its protein is CASSVRGGNEQFF. The whole variable domain, filled in from reference TRBV9 and TRBJ2-1, reads DSGVTQTPKHLITATGQRVTLRCSPRSGDLSVYWYQQSLDQGLQFLIQYYNGEERAKGNILERFSAQQFPDLHSELNLSSLELGDSALYFCASSVRGGNEQFFGPGTRLTVL.

V usage is TRBV29-1 and J usage is TRBJ1-1; 9 bases agree with TRBD1. Per the germline V gene, CDR1 is SQVTM and CDR2 is ANQGSEA. V was pared by 6 bases and J by 2 bases, with 4 bases of the junction left unmatched. CDR3 length: 13 residues. CDR3 DNA sequence: TGCAGCGTGAGACAGGGGGAAAACACTGAAGCTTTCTTT. Translation gives CSVRQGENTEAFF.

V usage is TRBV5-6 and J usage is TRBJ1-2, with 7 bases fitting TRBD1. CDR1 and CDR2 (germline): SGHDT, YYEEEE. V trimming: 8 bases; J trimming: 0 bases; junction bases outside the gene matches: 7. This CDR3 region has 14 residues. CDR3 sequence (DNA): TGTGCCAGGGAGGGGACAGAGGCTAACTATGGCTACACCTTC. Its translation is CAREGTEANYGYTF.

The V gene is TRBV19, the J gene TRBJ2-7; D possibly corresponds to TRBD1 (5 bases). Germline V gives CDR1 LNHDA, CDR2 SQIVND (reference sequence). The CDR3 runs 13 residues. With 11 bases removed from V and 1 base from J, the gap between germline ends came to 15 bases. The CDR3 sequence is CAVGQGRSYEQYF. The CDR3 nucleotides read TGTGCCGTGGGTCAGGGCCGATCCTACGAGCAGTACTTC. The full variable domain, rest sourced from reference TRBV19 and TRBJ2-7, is DGGITQSPKYLFRKEGQNVTLSCEQNLNHDAMYWYRQDPGQGLRLIYYSQIVNDFQKGDIAEGYSVSREKKESFPLTVTSAQKNPTAFYLCAVGQGRSYEQYFGPGTRLTVT.

Notes on this clone: The same CDR3 is also encoded by other DNA sequences in this sample. The chain links TRBV5-1 to TRBJ2-5; the D gene is possibly TRBD1 (5 bases). Germline lookup yields CDR1 SGHRS and CDR2 YFSETQ. The V end lost 3 bases, the J end lost 3 bases, and 9 bases lay between the germline ends. The CDR3 extends over 13 amino acids. The CDR3: CASSSQGKETQYF. The DNA of the CDR3 is TGCGCCAGCAGCTCCCAGGGTAAAGAGACCCAGTACTTC.

This chain joins TRBV5-8 and TRBJ2-7; 12 positions agree with TRBD1. CDR1 and CDR2 from the germline V gene are SGHTS and YDEGEE. J gave up 6 bases and V 2 bases, and 9 bases lay outside the gene matches. The CDR3 runs 16 residues. The CDR3 nucleotides read TGTGCCAGCAGCTTTCGGCCCGGGACAGGGGGCCCCGAGCAGTACTTC. The encoded protein is CASSFRPGTGGPEQYF. The complete variable domain, with remaining parts taken from reference TRBV5-8 and TRBJ2-7, reads EAGVTQSPTHLIKTRGQQATLRCSPISGHTSVYWYQQALGLGLQFLLWYDEGEERNRGNFPPRFSGRQFPNYSSELNVNALELEDSALYLCASSFRPGTGGPEQYFGPGTRLTVT.

To note about this clone: Sequence at one end of the junction differs from germline and may be a read error. The chain recombines TRBV5-6 with TRBJ1-4, with a tentative D call TRBD1 (6 bases). The CDR3 has 14 residues. Germline CDR1 and CDR2: SGHDT and YYEEEE. CDR3 sequence reads: CASSLGAVNEKLFF. The CDR3 bases are TGTGCCAGCAGTTTGGGGGCGGTGAATGAAAAACTGTTTTTT.

This clone was recorded once. V usage is TRBV7-6 and J usage is TRBJ2-3; no definite D call. Germline CDR1 reads SGHVS; CDR2 reads FNYEAQ. This CDR3 contains 15 residues. V lost 4 bases and J lost 1, with 12 bases in between. The CDR3 nucleotides are TGTGCCAGCAGCTCGTCTGGGGTTGGCACAGATACGCAGTATTTT. Its translation: CASSSSGVGTDTQYF. Looking up the rest from reference TRBV7-6 and TRBJ2-3 gives the full variable domain: GAGVSQSPRYKVTKRGQDVALRCDPISGHVSLYWYRQALGQGPEFLTYFNYEAQQDKSGLPNDRFSAERPEGSISTLTIQRTEQRDSAMYRCASSSSGVGTDTQYFGPGTRLTVL.

This clone was found once. V usage is TRBV6-4 and J usage is TRBJ2-7; TRBD2 agrees at 12 bases. Germline CDR1 is MRHNA and CDR2 is SNTAGT. The CDR3 runs 16 residues. The V and J ends lost 6 bases and 4 bases, in that order; junction bases with no gene match: 10. The CDR3: CASSPLAGGAAYEQYF. CDR3 DNA: TGTGCCAGCAGCCCACTAGCGGGAGGAGCCGCATACGAGCAGTACTTC.

This chain connects TRBV11-3 to TRBJ2-3, with D maybe TRBD1 (6 bases). Germline CDR1 reads SGHNT; CDR2 reads YENEEA. The CDR3 is 15 amino acids. The V and J ends lost 5 bases and 1 base respectively, with 13 bases between them. Here the CDR3 reads CASSPTNRGTDTQYF. The DNA for the CDR3 is TGTGCCAGCAGCCCCACCAACAGGGGCACAGATACGCAGTATTTT.

The V and J genes are TRBV19 and TRBJ2-2, with D perhaps matching TRBD1 (5 bases). Germline CDR1 LNHDA, CDR2 SQIVND (reference sequence). Trimming removed 5 bases at V and 8 bases at J, with 9 bases between. CDR3 length: 12 amino acids. As DNA, the CDR3 is TGTGCCAGTAGTCAAGGGGCGGGGGAGCTGTTTTTT. Protein: CASSQGAGELFF.

The chain joins TRBV7-9 to TRBJ1-3; no firm D call. Germline CDR1 is SEHNR and CDR2 is FQNEAQ (reference sequence). Deletions cut 2 bases from V and 0 bases from J, with 14 bases between. The CDR3 consists of 17 residues. The DNA for the CDR3 is TGTGCCAGCAGCTTATTGGGCAACCCCAGCTCTGGAAACACCATATATTTT. Its protein product is CASSLLGNPSSGNTIYF.

The sample holds one count of this clone. In nucleotides, the CDR3 is TGTGCCAGCAGTGAAGGCGGCCCAGTTATGTACGAGCAGTACTTC. Protein: CASSEGGPVMYEQYF. The chain is built from TRBV6-1 and TRBJ2-7; D uncertain. Germline-derived CDR1 and CDR2 are MNHNS and SASEGT. The CDR3 sequence is 15 residues long. Between the trimmed V and J ends, which lost 1 base and 4 bases, there was a span of 14 bases.

This clone was seen a single time. The chain employs TRBV28 and TRBJ1-5; the D gene is possibly TRBD1 (6 bases). Germline-derived CDR1 and CDR2 are MDHEN and SYDVKM. The CDR3 covers 17 residues. The V and J ends lost 2 bases and 0 bases respectively, with 14 bases between them. CDR3 protein: CASSLRLDSYSNQPQHF. The CDR3 nucleotides are TGTGCCAGCAGTTTACGCCTGGACAGCTATAGCAATCAGCCCCAGCATTTT.

V and J are TRBV7-3 and TRBJ2-6; 9 nucleotides agree with TRBD1. The CDR3 covers 18 residues. Trimming took 6 bases from V and 0 from J; bases not matched to a gene: 9. Germline CDR1 SGHTA, CDR2 FQGTGA. For the CDR3, the DNA is TGTGCCAGCAGGCCCGGGGGACAGGGCCTCTCTGGGGCCAACGTCCTGACTTTC. Residues: CASRPGGQGLSGANVLTF.